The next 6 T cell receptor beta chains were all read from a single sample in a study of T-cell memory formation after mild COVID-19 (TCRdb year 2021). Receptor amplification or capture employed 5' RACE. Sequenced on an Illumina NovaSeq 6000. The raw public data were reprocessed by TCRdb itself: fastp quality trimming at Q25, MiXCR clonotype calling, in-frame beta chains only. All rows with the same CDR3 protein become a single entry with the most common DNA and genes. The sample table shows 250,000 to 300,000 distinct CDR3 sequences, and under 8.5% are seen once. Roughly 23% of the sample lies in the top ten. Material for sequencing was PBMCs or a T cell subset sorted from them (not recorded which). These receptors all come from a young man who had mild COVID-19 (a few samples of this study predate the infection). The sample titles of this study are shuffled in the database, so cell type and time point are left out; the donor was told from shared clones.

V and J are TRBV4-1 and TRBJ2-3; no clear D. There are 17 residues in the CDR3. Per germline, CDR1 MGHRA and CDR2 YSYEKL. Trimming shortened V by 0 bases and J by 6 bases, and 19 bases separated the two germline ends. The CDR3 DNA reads TGCGCCAGCAGCCAAGAAGTGGCGTCCGCAGTGGGGGATACGCAGTATTTT. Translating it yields CASSQEVASAVGDTQYF.

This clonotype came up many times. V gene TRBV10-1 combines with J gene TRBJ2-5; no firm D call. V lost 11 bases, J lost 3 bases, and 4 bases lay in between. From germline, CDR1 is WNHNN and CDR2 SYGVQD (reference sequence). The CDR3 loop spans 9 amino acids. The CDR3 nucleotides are TGCGCCGGGAAAGAGACCCAGTACTTC. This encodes CAGKETQYF.

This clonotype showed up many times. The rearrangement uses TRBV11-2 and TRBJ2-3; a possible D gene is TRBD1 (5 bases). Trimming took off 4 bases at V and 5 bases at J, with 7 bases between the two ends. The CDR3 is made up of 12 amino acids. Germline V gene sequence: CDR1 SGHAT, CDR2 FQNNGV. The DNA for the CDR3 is TGTGCCAGCAGCTCAAGGGGAGATACGCAGTATTTT. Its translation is CASSSRGDTQYF.

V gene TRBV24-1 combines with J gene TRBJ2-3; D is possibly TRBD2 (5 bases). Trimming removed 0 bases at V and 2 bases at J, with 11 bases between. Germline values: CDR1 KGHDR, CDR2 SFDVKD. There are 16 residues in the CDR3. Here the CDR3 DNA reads TGTGCCACCAGTGATTTGCGGGGAAGACACACAGATACGCAGTATTTT. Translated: CATSDLRGRHTDTQYF.

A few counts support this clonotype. The CDR3, as DNA: TGCGCCAGCAGCCAAGATTCCACAGGGAGTAGCACAGATACGCAGTATTTT. Translation: CASSQDSTGSSTDTQYF. The chain joins TRBV4-1 to TRBJ2-3; the D gene is possibly TRBD1 (6 bases). Germline-derived CDR1 and CDR2 are MGHRA and YSYEKL. V was cut by 0 bases and J by 0 bases, with 13 bases left in between. The CDR3 is made up of 17 amino acids.

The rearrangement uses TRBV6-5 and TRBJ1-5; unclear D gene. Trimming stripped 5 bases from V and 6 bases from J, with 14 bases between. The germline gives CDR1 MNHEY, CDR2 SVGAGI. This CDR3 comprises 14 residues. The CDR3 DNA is TGTGCCAGCAGTGGGCAGTTTTCCAGTCAGCCCCAGCATTTT. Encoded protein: CASSGQFSSQPQHF.